This TCR beta chain was identified in a study of shared clonotypes between healthy human individuals. The CDR3 covers 15 residues. CDR1 and CDR2 (germline): SQVTM, ANQGSEA. Trimming shortened V by 5 bases and J by 0 bases, and 14 bases separated the two germline ends. TCRdb's copy holds only in-frame clones and misses some; the assay was immunoSEQ multiplex PCR. This sample yields 300,000 or so clones, of which roughly 70% are seen a single time; under 13% belongs to the top ten. This clone was counted a single time. The TCR comes from a man younger than 40 in good health. The sample consisted of memory CD4+ T cells sorted from blood. The subset: CD45RA-negative fraction. The V and J genes are TRBV29-1 and TRBJ2-1, with D hard to call. CDR3 in amino acids: CSVHNDLNSYNEQFF. Here the CDR3 DNA reads TGCAGCGTTCATAACGACCTAAACTCCTACAATGAGCAGTTCTTC.